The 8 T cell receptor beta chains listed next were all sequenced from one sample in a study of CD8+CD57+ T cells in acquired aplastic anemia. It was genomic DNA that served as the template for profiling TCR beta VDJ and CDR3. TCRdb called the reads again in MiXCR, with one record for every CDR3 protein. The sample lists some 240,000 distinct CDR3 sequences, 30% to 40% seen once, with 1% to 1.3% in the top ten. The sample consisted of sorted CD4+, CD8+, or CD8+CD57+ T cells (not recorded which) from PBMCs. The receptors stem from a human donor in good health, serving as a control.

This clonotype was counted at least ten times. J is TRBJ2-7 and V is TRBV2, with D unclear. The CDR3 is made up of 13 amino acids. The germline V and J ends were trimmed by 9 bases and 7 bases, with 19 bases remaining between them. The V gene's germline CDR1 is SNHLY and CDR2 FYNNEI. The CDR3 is CASMNWVQREQYF. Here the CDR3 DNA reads TGTGCCAGTATGAATTGGGTGCAAAGGGAGCAGTACTTC.

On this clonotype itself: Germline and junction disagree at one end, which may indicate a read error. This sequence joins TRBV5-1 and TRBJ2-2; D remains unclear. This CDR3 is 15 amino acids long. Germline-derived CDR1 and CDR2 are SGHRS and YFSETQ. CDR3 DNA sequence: TGCGCCGGCAGCTTGAAACCCGCGAACACCGGGGAGCTGTTTTTT. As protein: CAGSLKPANTGELFF. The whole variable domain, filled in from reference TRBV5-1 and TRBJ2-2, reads KAGVTQTPRYLIKTRGQQVTLSCSPISGHRSVSWYQQTPGQGLQFLFEYFSETQRNKGNFPGRFSGRQFSNSRSEMNVSTLELGDSALYLCAGSLKPANTGELFFGEGSRLTVL.

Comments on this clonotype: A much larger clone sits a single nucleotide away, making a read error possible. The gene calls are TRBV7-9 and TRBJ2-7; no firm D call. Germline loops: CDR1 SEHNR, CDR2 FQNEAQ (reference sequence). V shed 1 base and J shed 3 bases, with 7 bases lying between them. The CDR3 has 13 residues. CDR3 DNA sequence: TGTGCCAGCAGCTTAGAGGCTCTCTACGAGCAGTACTTC. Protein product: CASSLEALYEQYF.

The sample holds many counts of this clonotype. The CDR3 loop is CSARDQTYEQYF. The CDR3 coding sequence is TGCAGTGCTCGGGACCAAACCTACGAGCAGTACTTC. The V and J genes are TRBV20-1 and TRBJ2-7, with D perhaps given as TRBD1 or TRBD2 (5 bases each). The CDR3 spans 12 residues. Per germline, CDR1 DFQATT and CDR2 SNEGSKA (reference sequence). Deletions cut 5 bases from V and 2 bases from J, with 10 bases between.

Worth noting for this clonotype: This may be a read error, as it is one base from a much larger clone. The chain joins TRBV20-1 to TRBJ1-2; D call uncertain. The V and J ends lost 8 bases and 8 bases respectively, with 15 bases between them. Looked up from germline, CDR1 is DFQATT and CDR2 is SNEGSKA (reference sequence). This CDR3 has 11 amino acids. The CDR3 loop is CSMGTSGGYTF. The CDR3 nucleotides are TGCAGTATGGGTACGTCAGGAGGCTACACCTTC.

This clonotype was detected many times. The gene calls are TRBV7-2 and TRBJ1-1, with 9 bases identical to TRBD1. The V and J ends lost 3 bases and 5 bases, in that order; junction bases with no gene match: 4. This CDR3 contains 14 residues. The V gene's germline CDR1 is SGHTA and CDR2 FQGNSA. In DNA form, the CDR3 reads TGTGCCAGCAGCTTGTGGACAGGGGAGACTGAAGCTTTCTTT. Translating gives CASSLWTGETEAFF. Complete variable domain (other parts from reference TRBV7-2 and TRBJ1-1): GAGVSQSPSNKVTEKGKDVELRCDPISGHTALYWYRQSLGQGLEFLIYFQGNSAPDKSGLPSDRFSAERTGGSVSTLTIQRTQQEDSAVYLCASSLWTGETEAFFGQGTRLTVV.

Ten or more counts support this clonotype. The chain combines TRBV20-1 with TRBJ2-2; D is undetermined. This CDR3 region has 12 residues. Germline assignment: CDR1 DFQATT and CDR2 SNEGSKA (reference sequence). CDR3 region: CSAPWVTGELFF. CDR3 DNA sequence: TGCAGCGCCCCCTGGGTCACCGGGGAGCTGTTTTTT.

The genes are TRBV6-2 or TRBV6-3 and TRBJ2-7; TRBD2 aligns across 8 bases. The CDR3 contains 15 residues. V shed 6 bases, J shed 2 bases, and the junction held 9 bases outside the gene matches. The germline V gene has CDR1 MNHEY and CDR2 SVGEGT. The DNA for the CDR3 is TGTGCCAGCAGCCGCCAGCGGGGGACTACCTACGAGCAGTACTTC. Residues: CASSRQRGTTYEQYF.